This T cell receptor beta chain emerged from a study of early T cells in non-severe SARS-CoV-2 infection. The wider study: Chains stayed unpaired after sequencing of bulk RNA from unsorted whole blood. Whole-study results and caveats: Lookups in VDJdb leaned toward anti-spike CD8 responses and missed private and CD4 specificities.

This clonotype was observed many times. Its antigen remains unidentified. Germline CDR1 and CDR2: SGHVS and FNYEAQ. V was clipped by 2 bases and J by 7 bases, with 4 bases between them. There are 11 residues in the CDR3. The TCR library protocol was used to attach unique molecular identifiers. These identifiers were attached to individual cDNA molecules. TCRdb passed the 5' RACE reads through MiXCR, listing each CDR3 protein once. The repertoire holds approximately 20,000 distinct CDR3 sequences, less than 4.5% seen once, with over 1.1% in the top ten. The specimen sequenced was whole blood. This TCR was recovered from an adult who was a healthcare worker with PCR-confirmed SARS-CoV-2 infection or an uninfected control (not recorded which). The chain joins TRBV7-6 to TRBJ2-3; unclear D gene. CDR3: CASSLSNTQYF. The CDR3 DNA reads TGTGCCAGCAGCTTATCGAATACGCAGTATTTT.